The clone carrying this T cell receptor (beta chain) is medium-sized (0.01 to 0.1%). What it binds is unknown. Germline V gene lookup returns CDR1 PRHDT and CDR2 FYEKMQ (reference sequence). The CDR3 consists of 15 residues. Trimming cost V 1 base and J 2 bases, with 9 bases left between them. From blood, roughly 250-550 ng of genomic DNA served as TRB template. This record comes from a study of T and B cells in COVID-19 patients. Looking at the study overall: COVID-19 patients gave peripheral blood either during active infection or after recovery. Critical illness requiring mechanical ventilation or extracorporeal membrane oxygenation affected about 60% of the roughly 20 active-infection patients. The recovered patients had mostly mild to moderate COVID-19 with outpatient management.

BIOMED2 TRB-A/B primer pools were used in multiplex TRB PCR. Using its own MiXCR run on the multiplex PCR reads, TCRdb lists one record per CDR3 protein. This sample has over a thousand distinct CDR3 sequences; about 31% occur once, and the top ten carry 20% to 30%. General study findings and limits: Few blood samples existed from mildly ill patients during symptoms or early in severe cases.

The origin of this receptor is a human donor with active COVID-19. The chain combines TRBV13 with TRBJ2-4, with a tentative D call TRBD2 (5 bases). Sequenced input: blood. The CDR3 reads CASSLDGEPKNIQYF. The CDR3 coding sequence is TGTGCCAGCAGCTTAGACGGGGAGCCCAAAAACATTCAGTACTTC. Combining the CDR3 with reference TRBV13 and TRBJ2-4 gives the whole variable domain AAGVIQSPRHLIKEKRETATLKCYPIPRHDTVYWYQQGPGQDPQFLISFYEKMQSDKGSIPDRFSAQQFSDYHSELNMSSLELGDSALYFCASSLDGEPKNIQYFGAGTRLSVL.